The clone carrying this T cell receptor (beta chain) was counted many times. Its antigen remains unidentified. Authors of the study amplified TCR beta CDR3 regions from RNA transcripts. Researchers ran a first-round RT-PCR on the TCR CDR3 using the HTBI primer set. One entry per CDR3 protein, called by TCRdb with MiXCR from the multiplex PCR reads. The table shows hundreds of thousands of distinct CDR3 sequences, with 14% occurring only once. Germline CDR1 and CDR2: MDHEN and SYDVKM. The CDR3 contains 13 residues. Trimming took off 9 bases at V and 2 bases at J, with 14 bases between the two ends. These data belong to a study of T cells in Graves' hyperthyroidism and ophthalmopathy. As for the study in general: It was at initial diagnosis, before any treatment, that peripheral blood was collected.

Whole-study findings and limits: Most thyroid clonotypes that were expanded above 0.001 also turned up in blood.

Source material: blood. This receptor was taken from a woman aged 18-35 years with Graves' hyperthyroidism. V and J are TRBV28 and TRBJ2-7, with D tentatively TRBD2 (5 bases). The CDR3 here is CASERKVTYEQYF. The CDR3 DNA reads TGTGCCAGTGAGCGGAAGGTTACCTACGAGCAGTACTTC.